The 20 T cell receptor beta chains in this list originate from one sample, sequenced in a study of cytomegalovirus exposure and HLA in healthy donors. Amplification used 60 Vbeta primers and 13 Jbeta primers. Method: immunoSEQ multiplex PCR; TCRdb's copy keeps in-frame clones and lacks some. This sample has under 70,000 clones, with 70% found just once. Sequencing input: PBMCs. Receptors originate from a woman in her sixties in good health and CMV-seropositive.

The CDR3 protein is CASSLGTGSDTQYF. Written as DNA, the CDR3 is TGCGCCAGCAGCCTCGGGACAGGGTCCGATACGCAGTATTTT. This chain links TRBV5-1 with TRBJ2-3, with 9 positions matching TRBD1. The junction had 6 bases not matched to a gene; V was cut back by 4 bases and J by 6 bases. Germline CDR1 is SGHRS and CDR2 is YFSETQ. The CDR3 runs 14 residues.

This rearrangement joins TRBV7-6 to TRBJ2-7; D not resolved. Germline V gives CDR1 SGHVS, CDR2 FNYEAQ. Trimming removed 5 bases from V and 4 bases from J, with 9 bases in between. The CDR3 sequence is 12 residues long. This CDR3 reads CASSPRGYEQYF. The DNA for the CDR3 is TGTGCCAGCAGCCCAAGAGGATACGAGCAGTACTTC.

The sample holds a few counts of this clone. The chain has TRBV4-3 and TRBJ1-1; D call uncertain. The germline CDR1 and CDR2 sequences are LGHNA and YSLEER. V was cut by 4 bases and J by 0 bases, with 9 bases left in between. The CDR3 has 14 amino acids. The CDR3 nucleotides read TGCGCCAGCAGCCCCGGTCCGCTGAACACTGAAGCTTTCTTT. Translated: CASSPGPLNTEAFF.

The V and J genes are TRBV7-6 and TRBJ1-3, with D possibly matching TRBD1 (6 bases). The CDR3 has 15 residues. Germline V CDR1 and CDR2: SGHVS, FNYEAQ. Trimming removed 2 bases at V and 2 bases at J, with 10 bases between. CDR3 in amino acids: CASSLSPGAGNTIYF. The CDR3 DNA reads TGTGCCAGCAGCTTATCTCCAGGGGCTGGAAACACCATATATTTT.

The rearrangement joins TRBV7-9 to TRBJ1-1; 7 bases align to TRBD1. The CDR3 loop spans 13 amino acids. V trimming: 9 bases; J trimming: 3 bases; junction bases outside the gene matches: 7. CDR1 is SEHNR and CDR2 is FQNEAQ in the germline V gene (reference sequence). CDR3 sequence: CASDQGGDTEAFF. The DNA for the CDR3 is TGTGCCAGTGACCAGGGGGGAGACACTGAAGCTTTCTTT.

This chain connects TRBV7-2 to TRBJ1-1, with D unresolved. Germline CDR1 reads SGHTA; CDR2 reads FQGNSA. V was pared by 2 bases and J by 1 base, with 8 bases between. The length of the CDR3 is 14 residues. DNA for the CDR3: TGTGCCAGCAGCTTACTTTTTAAGAACACTGAAGCTTTCTTT. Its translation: CASSLLFKNTEAFF.

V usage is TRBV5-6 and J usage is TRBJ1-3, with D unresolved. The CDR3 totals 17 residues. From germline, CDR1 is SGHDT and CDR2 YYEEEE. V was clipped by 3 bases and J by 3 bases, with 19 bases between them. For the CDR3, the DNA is TGTGCCAGCAGCTACGGACCGGCTAGCTTCCTTGGAAACACCATATATTTT. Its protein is CASSYGPASFLGNTIYF.

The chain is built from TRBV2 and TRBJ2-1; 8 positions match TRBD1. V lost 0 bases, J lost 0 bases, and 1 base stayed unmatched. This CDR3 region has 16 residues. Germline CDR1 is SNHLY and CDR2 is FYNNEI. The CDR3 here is CASSEATGVSYNEQFF. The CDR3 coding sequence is TGTGCCAGCAGTGAAGCGACAGGGGTCTCCTACAATGAGCAGTTCTTC.

The CDR3 loop is CASSLVGTGVGEAFF. CDR3 sequence (DNA): TGCGCCAGCAGCTTAGTCGGGACAGGGGTCGGGGAAGCTTTCTTT. This chain links TRBV5-1 with TRBJ1-1; 10 positions match TRBD1. Germline-derived CDR1 and CDR2 are SGHRS and YFSETQ. The V and J ends lost 2 bases and 8 bases, in that order; junction bases with no gene match: 9. This CDR3 spans 15 amino acids.

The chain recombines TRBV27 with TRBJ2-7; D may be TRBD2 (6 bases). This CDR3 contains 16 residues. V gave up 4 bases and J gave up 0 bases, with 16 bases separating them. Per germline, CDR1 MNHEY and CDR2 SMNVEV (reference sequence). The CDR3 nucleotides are TGTGCCAGCAGTTCGGATCCGGAGGAGGGCTCCTACGAGCAGTACTTC. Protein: CASSSDPEEGSYEQYF.

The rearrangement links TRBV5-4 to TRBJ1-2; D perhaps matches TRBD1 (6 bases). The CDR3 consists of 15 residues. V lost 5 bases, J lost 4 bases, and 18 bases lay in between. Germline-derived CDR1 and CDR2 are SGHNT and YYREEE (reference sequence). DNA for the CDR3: TGTGCCAGCAGTTCGCCCACAGGGCCTCCCTATGGCTACACCTTC. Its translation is CASSSPTGPPYGYTF. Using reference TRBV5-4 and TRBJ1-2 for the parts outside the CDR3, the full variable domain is ETGVTQSPTHLIKTRGQQVTLRCSSQSGHNTVSWYQQALGQGPQFIFQYYREEENGRGNFPPRFSGLQFPNYSSELNVNALELDDSALYLCASSSPTGPPYGYTFGSGTRLTVV.

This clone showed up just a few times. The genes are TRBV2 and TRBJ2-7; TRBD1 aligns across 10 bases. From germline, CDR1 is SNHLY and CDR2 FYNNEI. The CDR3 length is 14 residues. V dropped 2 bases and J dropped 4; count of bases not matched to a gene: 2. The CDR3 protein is CASSEQGQGYEQYF. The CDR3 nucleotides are TGTGCCAGCAGTGAACAGGGACAGGGGTACGAGCAGTACTTC.

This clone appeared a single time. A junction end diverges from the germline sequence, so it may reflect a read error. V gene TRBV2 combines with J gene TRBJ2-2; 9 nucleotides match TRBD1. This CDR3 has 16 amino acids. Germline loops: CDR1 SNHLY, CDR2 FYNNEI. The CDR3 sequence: CASREAGTGQTGELFF. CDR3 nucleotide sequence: TGTGCCAGCAGGGAAGCCGGGACAGGGCAGACCGGGGAGCTGTTTTTT.

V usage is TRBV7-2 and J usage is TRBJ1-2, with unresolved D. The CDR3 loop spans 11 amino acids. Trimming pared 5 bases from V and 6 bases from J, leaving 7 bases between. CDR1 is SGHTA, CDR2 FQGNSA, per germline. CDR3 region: CASSPTDGYTF. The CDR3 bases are TGTGCCAGCAGCCCCACAGATGGCTACACCTTC.

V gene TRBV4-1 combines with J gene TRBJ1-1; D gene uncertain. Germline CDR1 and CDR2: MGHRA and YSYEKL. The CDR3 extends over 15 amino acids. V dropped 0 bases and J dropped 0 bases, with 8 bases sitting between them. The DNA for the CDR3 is TGCGCCAGCAGCCAAGAGGTCGGTCTGAACACTGAAGCTTTCTTT. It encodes CASSQEVGLNTEAFF.

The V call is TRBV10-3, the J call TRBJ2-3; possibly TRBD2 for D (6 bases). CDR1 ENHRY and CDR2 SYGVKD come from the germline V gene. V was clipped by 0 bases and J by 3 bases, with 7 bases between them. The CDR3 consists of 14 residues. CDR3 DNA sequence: TGTGCCATCAGTGAGTCCGGAGGGACAGATACGCAGTATTTT. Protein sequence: CAISESGGTDTQYF.

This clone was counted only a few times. CDR3 region: CASSLAETSGGRDEQFF. DNA for the CDR3: TGTGCCAGCAGCTTAGCAGAGACTAGCGGGGGGAGAGATGAGCAGTTCTTC. This sequence joins TRBV7-8 and TRBJ2-1; 13 bases map to TRBD2. The germline gives CDR1 SGHVS, CDR2 FQNEAQ. The V and J ends lost 0 bases and 8 bases, in that order; junction bases with no gene match: 7. The CDR3 totals 17 residues.

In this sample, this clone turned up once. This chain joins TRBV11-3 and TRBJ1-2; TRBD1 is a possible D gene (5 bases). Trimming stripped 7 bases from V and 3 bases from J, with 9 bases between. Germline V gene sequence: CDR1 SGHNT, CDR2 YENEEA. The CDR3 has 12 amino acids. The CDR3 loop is CASNQGHYGYTF. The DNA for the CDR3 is TGTGCCAGCAATCAGGGCCACTATGGCTACACCTTC. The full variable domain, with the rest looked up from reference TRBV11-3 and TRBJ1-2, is EAGVVQSPRYKIIEKKQPVAFWCNPISGHNTLYWYLQNLGQGPELLIRYENEEAVDDSQLPKDRFSAERLKGVDSTLKIQPAELGDSAVYLCASNQGHYGYTFGSGTRLTVV.

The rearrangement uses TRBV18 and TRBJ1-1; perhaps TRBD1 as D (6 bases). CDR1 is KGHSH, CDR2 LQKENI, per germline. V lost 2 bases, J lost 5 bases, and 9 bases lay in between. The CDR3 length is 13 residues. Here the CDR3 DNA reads TGTGCCAGCTCACCATCAGGGGATACTGAAGCTTTCTTT. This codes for CASSPSGDTEAFF.

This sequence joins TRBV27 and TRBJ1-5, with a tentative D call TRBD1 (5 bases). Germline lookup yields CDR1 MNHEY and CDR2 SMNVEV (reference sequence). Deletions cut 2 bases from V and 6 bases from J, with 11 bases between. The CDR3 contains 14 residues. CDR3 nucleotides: TGTGCCAGCAGTTTACTAGGGGATGGTCAGCCCCAGCATTTT. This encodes CASSLLGDGQPQHF.